Listed below are T cell receptor beta chains from one sample, sequenced in a study of human T cells and chemical hapten exposure. TCRdb independently ran MiXCR on the RACE reads; one entry per CDR3 protein. The sample records 240,000 or so distinct CDR3 sequences, 7.5% to 10% being singletons. The sequencing here drew on whole blood, taken in connection with sensitization to the hapten diphenylcyclopropenone (DPC). Receptor source: a woman between 40 and 55 years old with alopecia areata. Some clones in this sample may be carry-over from other donors' samples. CDR3s include the opening cysteine and the closing phenylalanine or tryptophan. The D gene is left open where the match is weak. Size is omitted from some rows. Given values are once, few, many or a class for expanded clones.

clone size	CDR3 length	D gene	V gene	J gene	CDR3 protein	CDR3 DNA
-	15	-	TRBV7-9	TRBJ1-1	CASSLAGGQNTEAFF	TGTGCCAGCAGCTTAGCAGGGGGGCAGAACACTGAAGCTTTCTTT
-	13	-	TRBV7-9	TRBJ1-2	CASSLAREDGYTF	TGTGCCAGCAGCTTAGCGCGGGAGGATGGCTACACCTTC
few	14	-	TRBV5-1	TRBJ1-1	CASSLTVPNTEAFF	TGCGCCAGCAGCTTAACAGTTCCGAACACTGAAGCTTTCTTT
-	12	-	TRBV7-2	TRBJ1-1	CASSSQGLEAFF	TGTGCCAGCAGCTCCCAGGGTTTGGAAGCTTTCTTT
many	12	-	TRBV20-1	TRBJ1-1	CSARRGNTEAFF	TGCAGTGCTAGGCGGGGTAACACTGAAGCTTTCTTT
many	16	-	TRBV21-1	TRBJ2-1	CASSKALDRGDNEQFF	TGTGCCAGCAGCAAAGCCTTGGACAGGGGTGACAATGAGCAGTTCTTC
-	12	TRBD1	TRBV4-1	TRBJ2-3	CASRATGFGLYF	TGCGCCAGCAGGGCGACAGGGTTTGGCTTGTATTTT
few	15	TRBD2	TRBV7-2	TRBJ2-1	CASSSLAGARNEQFF	TGTGCCAGCAGCTCACTAGCGGGAGCCCGCAATGAGCAGTTCTTC
few	15	TRBD1	TRBV25-1	TRBJ2-2	CASSDDRVWTGELFF	TGTGCCAGCAGTGATGACAGGGTCTGGACCGGGGAGCTGTTTTTT
-	12	-	TRBV7-9	TRBJ1-3	CASRNNADTIYF	TGTGCCAGCAGAAACAACGCAGACACCATATATTTT
-	13	-	TRBV18	TRBJ2-5	CASSPQPRETQYF	TGTGCCAGCTCACCCCAACCTCGAGAGACCCAGTACTTC
-	15	TRBD2	TRBV3-1	TRBJ2-1	CASSSWVAGGNEQFF	TGTGCCAGCAGCAGTTGGGTAGCGGGGGGAAATGAGCAGTTCTTC
-	15	-	TRBV2	TRBJ2-1	CASKRTVSSYNEQFF	TGTGCCAGTAAACGGACTGTAAGCTCCTACAATGAGCAGTTCTTC
many	14	-	TRBV28	TRBJ2-6	CASLAGSGANVLTF	TGTGCCAGCCTAGCAGGGTCTGGGGCCAACGTCCTGACTTTC
many	15	TRBD2	TRBV7-7	TRBJ2-5	CASSLGSGGQETQYF	TGTGCTAGCAGCTTAGGATCGGGGGGACAAGAGACCCAGTACTTC
-	13	-	TRBV29-1	TRBJ2-1	CSVARQGRNEQFF	TGCAGCGTTGCCCGGCAAGGAAGGAATGAGCAGTTCTTC
few	15	-	TRBV5-1	TRBJ2-3	CASSFAGRSTDTQYF	TGCGCCAGCAGCTTCGCGGGGAGGTCCACAGATACGCAGTATTTT
many	14	-	TRBV28	TRBJ2-5	CASGAGFPQETQYF	TGTGCCAGCGGTGCAGGGTTCCCCCAAGAGACCCAGTACTTC
-	15	-	TRBV11-2	TRBJ2-1	CASSLVAGRGNEQFF	TGTGCCAGCAGCTTAGTGGCGGGTCGGGGCAATGAGCAGTTCTTC
-	12	-	TRBV7-9	TRBJ2-1	CASPFSDNEQFF	TGTGCCAGCCCTTTTAGCGACAATGAGCAGTTCTTC
-	13	-	TRBV29-1	TRBJ2-7	CSVLQLSSHEQYF	TGCAGCGTTTTACAGCTCTCCAGCCACGAGCAGTACTTC
-	14	-	TRBV11-1	TRBJ1-1	CASSTQVYNTEAFF	TGTGCCAGCAGCACACAGGTATACAACACTGAAGCTTTCTTT
few	13	-	TRBV6-5	TRBJ1-1	CASSWRGGTEAFF	TGTGCCAGCAGTTGGAGGGGAGGGACTGAAGCTTTCTTT
-	13	-	TRBV27	TRBJ1-2	CASRSSQGYGYTF	TGTGCCAGCAGATCCTCGCAGGGCTATGGCTACACCTTC
many	15	-	TRBV7-8	TRBJ2-1	CASSLGRLATNEQFF	TGTGCCAGCAGCTTAGGACGTTTAGCTACCAATGAGCAGTTCTTC
-	12	-	TRBV3-1	TRBJ2-3	CASSPERHTQYF	TGTGCCAGCAGCCCAGAACGCCATACGCAGTATTTT
many	12	-	TRBV7-2	TRBJ1-2	CASSWGDFGYTF	TGTGCCAGCAGCTGGGGGGACTTTGGCTACACCTTC
few	11	TRBD1	TRBV20-1	TRBJ2-7	CSAGDSYEQYF	TGCAGTGCTGGGGACAGCTACGAGCAGTACTTC
-	16	TRBD2	TRBV6-2/TRBV6-3	TRBJ2-2	CASSPWTSGHTGELFF	TGTGCCAGCAGCCCTTGGACTAGCGGACATACCGGGGAGCTGTTTTTT
many	12	-	TRBV5-1	TRBJ2-5	CASSLDSETQYF	TGCGCCAGCAGCCTAGACTCAGAGACCCAGTACTTC
-	14	-	TRBV5-1	TRBJ2-3	CASSPTGREDTQYF	TGCGCCAGCAGCCCCACCGGGCGAGAGGATACGCAGTATTTT
-	16	-	TRBV27	TRBJ2-4	CASRISYTGPQNIQYF	TGTGCCAGCAGAATAAGTTATACCGGGCCTCAAAACATTCAGTACTTC
-	15	TRBD2	TRBV5-1	TRBJ2-7	CASSLVASGIDEQYF	TGCGCCAGCAGCTTGGTTGCTAGCGGGATCGACGAGCAGTACTTC
few	13	TRBD2	TRBV20-1	TRBJ2-3	CSASPGGIDTQYF	TGCAGTGCTAGTCCGGGGGGGATAGATACGCAGTATTTT
few	15	-	TRBV5-1	TRBJ2-7	CASSLDSGPTYEQYF	TGCGCCAGCAGCTTGGATTCTGGGCCCACCTACGAGCAGTACTTC
-	15	-	TRBV28	TRBJ2-7	CASSLYLQQHYEQYF	TGTGCCAGCAGTTTATACCTCCAGCAGCACTACGAGCAGTACTTC
few	15	-	TRBV9	TRBJ1-4	CASSVGPGENEKLFF	TGTGCCAGCAGCGTAGGTCCAGGCGAGAATGAAAAACTGTTTTTT